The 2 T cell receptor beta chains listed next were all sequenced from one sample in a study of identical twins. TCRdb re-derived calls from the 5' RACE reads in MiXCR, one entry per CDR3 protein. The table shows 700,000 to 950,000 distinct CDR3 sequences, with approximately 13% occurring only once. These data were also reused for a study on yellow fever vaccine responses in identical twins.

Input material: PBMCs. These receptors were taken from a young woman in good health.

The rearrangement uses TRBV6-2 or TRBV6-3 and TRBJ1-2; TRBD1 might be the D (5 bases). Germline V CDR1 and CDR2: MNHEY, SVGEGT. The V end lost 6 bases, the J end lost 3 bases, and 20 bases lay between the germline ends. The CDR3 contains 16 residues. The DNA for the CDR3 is TGTGCCAGCAGACAAGGCCGGGACGCCATGTACTATGGCTACACCTTC. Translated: CASRQGRDAMYYGYTF.

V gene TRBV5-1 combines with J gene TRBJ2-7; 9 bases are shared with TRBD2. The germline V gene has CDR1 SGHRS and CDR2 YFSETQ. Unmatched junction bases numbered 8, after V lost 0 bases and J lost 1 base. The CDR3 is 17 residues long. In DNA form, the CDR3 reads TGCGCCAGCAGCTTGGCGGCTAGCGGGATTGGGTCCTACGAGCAGTACTTC. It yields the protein CASSLAASGIGSYEQYF.